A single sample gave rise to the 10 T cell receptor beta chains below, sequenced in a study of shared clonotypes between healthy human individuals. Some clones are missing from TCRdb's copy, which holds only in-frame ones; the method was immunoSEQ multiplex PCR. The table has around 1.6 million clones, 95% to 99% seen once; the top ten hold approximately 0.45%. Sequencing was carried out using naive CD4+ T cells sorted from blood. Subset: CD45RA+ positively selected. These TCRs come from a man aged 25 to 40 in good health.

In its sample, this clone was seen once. The CDR3: CASSQEQGSSNQPQHF. The CDR3 DNA reads as TGTGCCAGCAGCCAAGAACAGGGGTCCAGCAATCAGCCCCAGCATTTT. The chain carries TRBV4-2 and TRBJ1-5; 7 bases line up with TRBD1. This CDR3 has 16 amino acids. V lost 0 bases to trimming and J lost 1 base; unmatched junction nucleotides: 3. The germline V gene has CDR1 LGHNA and CDR2 YNFKEQ.

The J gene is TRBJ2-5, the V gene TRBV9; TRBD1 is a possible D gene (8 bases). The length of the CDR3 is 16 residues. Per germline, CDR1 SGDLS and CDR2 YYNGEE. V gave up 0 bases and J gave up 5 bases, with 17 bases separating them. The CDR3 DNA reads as TGTGCCAGCAGCGTAGCGGGGGGCAGGGGGCAGGAGACCCAGTACTTC. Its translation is CASSVAGGRGQETQYF.

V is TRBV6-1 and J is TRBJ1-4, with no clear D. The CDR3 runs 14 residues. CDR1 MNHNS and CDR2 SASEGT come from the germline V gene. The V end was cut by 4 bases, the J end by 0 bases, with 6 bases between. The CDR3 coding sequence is TGTGCCAGCAGTGCAGGACCAACTAATGAAAAACTGTTTTTT. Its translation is CASSAGPTNEKLFF.

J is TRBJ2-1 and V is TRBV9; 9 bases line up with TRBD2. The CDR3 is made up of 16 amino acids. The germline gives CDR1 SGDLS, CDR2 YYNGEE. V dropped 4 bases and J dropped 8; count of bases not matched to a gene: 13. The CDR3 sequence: CASSTLAGPITDEQFF. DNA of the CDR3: TGTGCCAGCAGCACCCTAGCGGGACCAATTACGGATGAGCAGTTCTTC. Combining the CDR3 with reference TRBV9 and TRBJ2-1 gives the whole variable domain DSGVTQTPKHLITATGQRVTLRCSPRSGDLSVYWYQQSLDQGLQFLIQYYNGEERAKGNILERFSAQQFPDLHSELNLSSLELGDSALYFCASSTLAGPITDEQFFGPGTRLTVL.

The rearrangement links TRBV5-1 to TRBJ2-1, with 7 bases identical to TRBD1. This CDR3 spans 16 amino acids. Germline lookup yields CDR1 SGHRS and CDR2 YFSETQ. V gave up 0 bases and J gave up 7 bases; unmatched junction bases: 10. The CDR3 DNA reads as TGCGCCAGCAGCTTGGTCCTTGACAGGGTAGTAAATGAGCAGTTCTTC. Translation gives CASSLVLDRVVNEQFF.

The DNA for the CDR3 is TGTGCCAGCAGCCCCCTCCTAGGCAATGAGCAGTTCTTC. Protein: CASSPLLGNEQFF. The chain is built from TRBV2 and TRBJ2-1; D ambiguous. The CDR3 consists of 13 residues. CDR1 and CDR2 from the germline V gene are SNHLY and FYNNEI. V was trimmed by 6 bases and J by 6 bases, leaving 12 bases between them.

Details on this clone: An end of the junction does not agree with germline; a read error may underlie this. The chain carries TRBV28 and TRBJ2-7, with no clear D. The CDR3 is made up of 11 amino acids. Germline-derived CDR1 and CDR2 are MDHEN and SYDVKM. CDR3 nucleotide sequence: TGTGCCAGCAGTTTATTCACTGCAAGATTCTTC. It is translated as CASSLFTARFF.

CDR3 coding DNA: TGTGCCAGCAGCTTAACTCCCGCCGCGGGAGAGCAGTACTTC. It codes for CASSLTPAAGEQYF. This rearrangement joins TRBV11-2 to TRBJ2-7; a weak D match, TRBD2 (6 bases). This CDR3 contains 14 residues. Trimming left V 2 bases short and J 7 bases short, with 15 bases between. Germline lookup yields CDR1 SGHAT and CDR2 FQNNGV.

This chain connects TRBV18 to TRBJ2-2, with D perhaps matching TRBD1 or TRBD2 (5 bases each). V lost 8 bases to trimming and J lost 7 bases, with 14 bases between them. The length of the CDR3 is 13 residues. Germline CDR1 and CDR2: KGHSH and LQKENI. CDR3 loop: CASPRDGIGELFF. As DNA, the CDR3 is TGTGCCAGCCCCAGGGACGGGATCGGGGAGCTGTTTTTT.

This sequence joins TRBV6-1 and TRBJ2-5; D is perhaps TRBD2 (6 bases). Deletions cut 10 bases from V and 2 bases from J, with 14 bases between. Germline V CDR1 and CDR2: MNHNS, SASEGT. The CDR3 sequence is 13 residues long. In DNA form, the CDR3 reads TGTGCCACCAACAGGAGGGGTCAAGAGACCCAGTACTTC. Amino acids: CATNRRGQETQYF.